These 27 T cell receptor beta chains were all obtained from the same sample, sequenced in a study of shared clonotypes between healthy human individuals. Data came from immunoSEQ multiplex PCR; TCRdb stores just in-frame clones and leaves some out. Of approximately 2.5 million clones listed, approximately 93% are singletons. The sample consisted of naive CD4+ T cells from PBMCs. Specified subset: CD45RA+ positively selected. All receptors derive from a man between 18 and 35 years old in good health. Some clones in this sample may be carry-over from other donors' samples.

To note about this clone: Other DNA sequences in this sample translate to the same CDR3. The CDR3 DNA follows: TGCGCCAGCAGCTTGGAAGAGGGAACTGAAGCTTTCTTT. This encodes CASSLEEGTEAFF. V usage is TRBV5-1 and J usage is TRBJ1-1, with D hard to call. Germline CDR1 is SGHRS and CDR2 is YFSETQ. CDR3 size: 13 residues. Between the trimmed V and J ends, which lost 0 bases and 5 bases, there was a span of 8 bases.

This sequence joins TRBV6-1 and TRBJ1-2; D ambiguous. Germline assignment: CDR1 MNHNS and CDR2 SASEGT. V was clipped by 6 bases and J by 9 bases, with 14 bases between them. The CDR3 totals 12 residues. The CDR3 loop is CASSLLGRSYTF. The CDR3, as DNA: TGTGCCAGCAGCCTCCTCGGACGGAGCTACACCTTC.

The CDR3 DNA reads TGTGCCAGCAGTCGGGCGCCGGCACGGGGATTAGACACTGAAGCTTTCTTT. Protein product: CASSRAPARGLDTEAFF. V usage is TRBV28 and J usage is TRBJ1-1, with D uncertain. V was pared by 5 bases and J by 3 bases, with 22 bases between. Germline CDR1 reads MDHEN; CDR2 reads SYDVKM. The CDR3 loop spans 17 amino acids.

The chain carries TRBV7-6 and TRBJ2-5; TRBD1 is a possible D gene (5 bases). Germline lookup yields CDR1 SGHVS and CDR2 FNYEAQ. V was pared by 0 bases and J by 5 bases, with 13 bases between. There are 15 residues in the CDR3. CDR3 amino acids: CASSLAQGGLETQYF. The CDR3, as DNA: TGTGCCAGCAGCTTAGCCCAGGGCGGCCTCGAGACCCAGTACTTC.

J is TRBJ2-2 and V is TRBV28, with D hard to call. Germline V gives CDR1 MDHEN, CDR2 SYDVKM. The CDR3 sequence is 17 residues long. V shed 4 bases and J shed 0 bases, with 15 bases lying between them. CDR3 in amino acids: CASSSPAGRPNTGELFF. DNA of the CDR3: TGTGCCAGCAGTTCCCCCGCCGGGCGGCCGAACACCGGGGAGCTGTTTTTT.

This chain connects TRBV11-3 to TRBJ2-7; 9 nucleotides agree with TRBD2. V shed 5 bases, J shed 4 bases, and the junction held 9 bases outside the gene matches. This CDR3 region has 15 residues. Germline V lookup: CDR1 SGHNT, CDR2 YENEEA. The chain's CDR3 is CASSPSAGGPYEQYF. CDR3 nucleotides: TGTGCCAGCAGCCCCTCGGCGGGAGGGCCGTACGAGCAGTACTTC. The whole variable domain, filled in from reference TRBV11-3 and TRBJ2-7, reads EAGVVQSPRYKIIEKKQPVAFWCNPISGHNTLYWYLQNLGQGPELLIRYENEEAVDDSQLPKDRFSAERLKGVDSTLKIQPAELGDSAVYLCASSPSAGGPYEQYFGPGTRLTVT.

The chain has TRBV7-3 and TRBJ2-1; D is undetermined. The CDR3 is 13 amino acids. The V and J ends lost 3 bases and 7 bases respectively, with 10 bases between them. The germline V gene encodes CDR1 SGHTA and CDR2 FQGTGA. As DNA, the CDR3 is TGTGCCAGCAGCTTGGGTCAGGTTAATGAGCAGTTCTTC. Translated, it gives CASSLGQVNEQFF.

V is TRBV10-3 and J is TRBJ2-3, with D perhaps TRBD1 or TRBD2 (5 bases each). CDR3 size: 16 residues. Germline CDR1 ENHRY, CDR2 SYGVKD. V was cut by 6 bases and J by 1 base, with 17 bases left in between. For the CDR3, the DNA is TGTGCCATCAGGAGAGGGGCGGCGGTGGGCACAGATACGCAGTATTTT. It encodes CAIRRGAAVGTDTQYF.

This rearrangement joins TRBV6-5 to TRBJ1-4; D possibly corresponds to TRBD1 (5 bases). V gave up 2 bases and J gave up 4 bases, with 14 bases separating them. The CDR3 contains 16 residues. Germline-derived CDR1 and CDR2 are MNHEY and SVGAGI. In DNA form, the CDR3 reads TGTGCCAGCAGTTACCGGTCGCAGGGTAATAATGAAAAACTGTTTTTT. Its translation is CASSYRSQGNNEKLFF.

This rearrangement joins TRBV5-1 to TRBJ2-5; D perhaps matches TRBD1 (6 bases). V lost 7 bases and J 9 bases, leaving 22 bases between the germline ends. This CDR3 spans 14 amino acids. From germline, CDR1 is SGHRS and CDR2 YFSETQ. CDR3 residues: CASSSQGGTRPQYF. Here the CDR3 DNA reads TGCGCCAGCTCCTCTCAGGGTGGGACAAGGCCCCAGTACTTC.

The chain joins TRBV15 to TRBJ1-3, with D possibly TRBD1 on 6 matching bases. V dropped 7 bases and J dropped 4 bases, with 14 bases sitting between them. Germline V gives CDR1 LNHNV, CDR2 YYDKDF (reference sequence). This CDR3 is built from 14 residues. CDR3 protein: CATTDGGEGNTIYF. Here the CDR3 DNA reads TGTGCCACCACCGATGGGGGCGAAGGAAACACCATATATTTT. The entire variable domain, with the rest obtained from reference TRBV15 and TRBJ1-3, is as follows: DAMVIQNPRYQVTQFGKPVTLSCSQTLNHNVMYWYQQKSSQAPKLLFHYYDKDFNNEADTPDNFQSRRPNTSFCFLDIRSPGLGDTAMYLCATTDGGEGNTIYFGEGSWLTVV.

The chain is built from TRBV7-2 and TRBJ2-1; 15 bases are a match to TRBD2. Losses at the gene ends were 5 bases for V and 9 bases for J; bases not matched to a gene: 8. The CDR3 extends over 16 amino acids. Per the germline V gene, CDR1 is SGHTA and CDR2 is FQGNSA. CDR3 sequence reads: CASSRGLAGGRSEQFF. Written as DNA, the CDR3 is TGTGCCAGCAGCCGCGGACTAGCGGGAGGGCGCAGTGAGCAGTTCTTC.

J is TRBJ2-5 and V is TRBV7-7, with TRBD1 matching over 8 bases. CDR3 size: 14 residues. Unmatched junction bases numbered 2, after V lost 4 bases and J lost 1 base. Germline-derived CDR1 and CDR2 are SSHAT and FNYEAQ (reference sequence). CDR3 bases: TGTGCCAGCAGCTCCGGGACAGGCCAAGAGACCCAGTACTTC. Its translation is CASSSGTGQETQYF.

Remarks on this clone: Different DNA sequences within this sample yield the same CDR3. The chain uses TRBV28 and TRBJ2-5; D may match TRBD1 or TRBD2 (5 bases each). The CDR3 consists of 13 residues. The germline V and J ends were trimmed by 2 bases and 3 bases, with 7 bases remaining between them. Germline CDR1 is MDHEN and CDR2 is SYDVKM. The CDR3, as DNA: TGTGCCAGCAGTTTAGGGGGAGAAGAGACCCAGTACTTC. Translating it yields CASSLGGEETQYF.

V is TRBV7-3 and J is TRBJ2-1, with D perhaps TRBD1 or TRBD2 (5 bases each). The CDR3 loop spans 12 amino acids. Germline V gives CDR1 SGHTA, CDR2 FQGTGA. The V end lost 5 bases, the J end lost 10 bases, and 12 bases lay between the germline ends. CDR3 region: CASSRQGAEQFF. The CDR3 nucleotides are TGTGCCAGCAGCCGGCAGGGAGCCGAGCAGTTCTTC.

V gene TRBV28 combines with J gene TRBJ2-1; D gene ambiguous. The CDR3 is 16 amino acids. CDR1 is MDHEN, CDR2 SYDVKM, per germline. V was shortened by 6 bases and J by 1 base, with 16 bases between the two germline ends. The CDR3 DNA reads TGTGCCAGCAGCTCCACCTGGGAACGTTCCTACAATGAGCAGTTCTTC. Residues: CASSSTWERSYNEQFF.

The V call is TRBV7-8, the J call TRBJ2-7, with 8 positions matching TRBD1. This CDR3 has 15 residues. The germline gives CDR1 SGHVS, CDR2 FQNEAQ. The junction had 8 bases not matched to a gene; V was cut back by 5 bases and J by 2 bases. CDR3 residues: CASSPDRTGTYEQYF. CDR3 coding DNA: TGTGCCAGCAGCCCCGATAGGACAGGGACCTACGAGCAGTACTTC.

The genes are TRBV28 and TRBJ2-1; D may be TRBD2 (6 bases). The CDR3 extends over 15 amino acids. The V gene lost 8 bases and the J gene lost 7 bases, with 21 bases spanning the gap. Germline V gene sequence: CDR1 MDHEN, CDR2 SYDVKM. For the CDR3, the DNA is TGTGCCAGCCGCCTGGGCGGGATAGCAGCGAATGAGCAGTTCTTC. Translated: CASRLGGIAANEQFF.

This chain joins TRBV5-4 and TRBJ2-7; D is possibly TRBD2 (5 bases). V dropped 4 bases and J dropped 4 bases, with 15 bases sitting between them. The CDR3 spans 14 residues. Germline CDR1 reads SGHNT; CDR2 reads YYREEE (reference sequence). The CDR3 bases are TGTGCCAGCAGCCCCTCGAGGGCTCCTTACGAGCAGTACTTC. Its protein is CASSPSRAPYEQYF.

This chain connects TRBV19 to TRBJ1-2; D not resolved. CDR1 is LNHDA and CDR2 is SQIVND in the germline V gene (reference sequence). Trimming stripped 10 bases from V and 4 bases from J, with 16 bases between. CDR3 length equals 13 residues. CDR3 protein: CATDFIPGYGYTF. CDR3 nucleotides: TGTGCCACTGACTTTATCCCGGGCTATGGCTACACCTTC.

A word on this clone: Other DNA sequences of this sample code for an identical CDR3. This chain connects TRBV19 to TRBJ1-5; 10 bases are a match to TRBD1. V lost 3 bases and J lost 2; bases outside the gene matches: 1. The CDR3 sequence is 15 residues long. CDR1 is LNHDA and CDR2 is SQIVND in the germline V gene (reference sequence). The CDR3 protein is CASSIGTGGNQPQHF. The CDR3 DNA reads TGTGCCAGTAGTATTGGGACAGGGGGCAATCAGCCCCAGCATTTT.

The chain combines TRBV5-1 with TRBJ2-2; a possible D gene is TRBD1 (6 bases). CDR1 and CDR2 from the germline V gene are SGHRS and YFSETQ. With 3 bases removed from V and 6 bases from J, the gap between germline ends came to 15 bases. The CDR3 totals 15 residues. DNA for the CDR3: TGCGCCAGCAGCTCGGGACATACCAGCGCCGGGGAGCTGTTTTTT. It encodes CASSSGHTSAGELFF.

The rearrangement links TRBV2 to TRBJ2-3, with 15 nucleotides matching TRBD2. The CDR3 sequence is 18 residues long. CDR1 SNHLY and CDR2 FYNNEI come from the germline V gene. V gave up 6 bases and J gave up 4 bases; unmatched junction bases: 11. For the CDR3, the DNA is TGTGCCAGCAGGGCACCTGGGACTAGCGGGAGGTACCCAGATACGCAGTATTTT. Encoded protein: CASRAPGTSGRYPDTQYF.

This clone occurred once. A read error may account for a junction end that differs from germline. The V gene is TRBV2, the J gene TRBJ2-2; D possibly corresponds to TRBD1 (6 bases). The CDR3 is made up of 16 amino acids. The V gene's germline CDR1 is SNHLY and CDR2 FYNNEI. The CDR3 coding sequence is TGTGCCAGCAGCGAAGAACAGGGCCCGAACACCGGGGAGCTGTTTTTT. Its translation is CASSEEQGPNTGELFF.

The chain couples TRBV25-1 to TRBJ1-4, with D unresolved. Trimming took off 3 bases at V and 8 bases at J, with 13 bases between the two ends. The CDR3 loop spans 14 amino acids. CDR1 is MGHDK, CDR2 SYGVNS, per germline. CDR3 protein: CASSDSGSGEKLFF. CDR3 coding DNA: TGTGCCAGCAGTGATTCCGGTAGTGGAGAAAAACTGTTTTTT.

This chain joins TRBV27 and TRBJ2-2; D might be TRBD1 (5 bases). Per the germline V gene, CDR1 is MNHEY and CDR2 is SMNVEV (reference sequence). There are 14 residues in the CDR3. Trimming removed 3 bases at V and 6 bases at J, with 11 bases between. The CDR3 loop reads CASSFYDRPGELFF. The CDR3 nucleotides are TGTGCCAGCAGTTTTTACGACAGACCCGGGGAGCTGTTTTTT.

About this clone: The same CDR3 also results from other DNA sequences found in this sample. The rearrangement uses TRBV10-3 and TRBJ1-2; D possibly corresponds to TRBD1 (5 bases). V shed 2 bases and J shed 4 bases, with 8 bases lying between them. Germline CDR1 is ENHRY and CDR2 is SYGVKD. This CDR3 has 13 amino acids. The CDR3 coding sequence is TGTGCCATCAGTGAGGACAGAAGCTATGGCTACACCTTC. Amino acids: CAISEDRSYGYTF.